This T cell receptor (beta chain) was sequenced in a study of prognosis after radiotherapy for stage I lung cancer. The overall study: In 3 to 5 fractions, radiotherapy was administered as SBRT with a biologically effective dose of at least 100 Gy.

This clonotype was seen repeatedly, ten times or more. Germline V CDR1 and CDR2: SGHTA, FQGNSA. The length of the CDR3 is 14 residues. V shed 4 bases and J shed 3 bases, with 10 bases lying between them. From genomic DNA, TCR beta CDR3 was amplified by two-round multiplex PCR. Every TRBV and TRBJ gene had its own specific primer in first-round PCR. TCRdb re-derived calls from the multiplex PCR reads in MiXCR, one entry per CDR3 protein. The sample holds fewer than 35,000 distinct CDR3 sequences; roughly 30% are singletons and the top ten take around 10%. The origin of this receptor is a donor older than 45 with non-small cell lung cancer. The genes are TRBV7-2 and TRBJ1-5, with D unresolved. This specimen was PBMCs, taken before or after stereotactic body radiation therapy (not recorded which). In DNA, the CDR3 is TGTGCCAGCAGCTCCAGGACGGACAATCAGCCCCAGCATTTT. It codes for CASSSRTDNQPQHF.